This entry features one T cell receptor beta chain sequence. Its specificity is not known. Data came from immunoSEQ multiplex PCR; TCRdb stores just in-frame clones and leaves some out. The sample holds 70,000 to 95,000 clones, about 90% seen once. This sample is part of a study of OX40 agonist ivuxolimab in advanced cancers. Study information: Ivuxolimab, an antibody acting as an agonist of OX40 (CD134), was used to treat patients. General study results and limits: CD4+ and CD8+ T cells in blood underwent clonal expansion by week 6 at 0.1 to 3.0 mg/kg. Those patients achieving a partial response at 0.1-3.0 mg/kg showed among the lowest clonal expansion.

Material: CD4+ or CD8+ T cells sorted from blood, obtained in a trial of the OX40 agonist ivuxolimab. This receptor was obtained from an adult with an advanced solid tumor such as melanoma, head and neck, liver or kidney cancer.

CDR3: CASSLTSGGAGEQFF. In DNA form, the CDR3 reads TGTGCCAGCAGCTTAACTAGCGGGGGGGCGGGTGAGCAGTTCTTC. The gene calls are TRBV5-4 and TRBJ2-1, with TRBD2 matching over 13 bases. Looked up from germline, CDR1 is SGHNT and CDR2 is YYREEE (reference sequence). V trimming: 2 bases; J trimming: 9 bases; junction bases outside the gene matches: 5. The length of the CDR3 is 15 residues.